Below, 9 T cell receptor beta chains from the same sample are listed, as sequenced in a study of blood T cell repertoires in COVID-19. Here immunoSEQ multiplex PCR was the method, and the copy in TCRdb shows in-frame clones only, minus some. The sample consists of 80,000 to 100,000 clones, about 91% of them appearing once. Sequenced material: peripheral blood. All receptors derive from a man over 45 with COVID-19, enrolled during active disease.

CDR3 protein: CASSRRVGTGSFNTEAFF. Here the CDR3 DNA reads TGTGCCAGCAGCCGCCGGGTCGGGACAGGGTCGTTCAACACTGAAGCTTTCTTT. The rearrangement joins TRBV11-2 to TRBJ1-1; 9 bases are a match to TRBD1. Germline CDR1 SGHAT, CDR2 FQNNGV. This CDR3 has 18 residues. J lost 2 bases, V lost 5 bases, and 15 bases had no gene match.

The J gene is TRBJ2-1, the V gene TRBV7-2; TRBD1 is a possible D gene (6 bases). Germline V gene data show CDR1 as SGHTA and CDR2 as FQGNSA. The length of the CDR3 is 13 residues. Trimming stripped 6 bases from V and 8 bases from J, with 14 bases between. CDR3 in amino acids: CASRPLGGYEQFF. CDR3 in DNA: TGTGCCAGCAGACCTCTTGGGGGCTATGAGCAGTTCTTC.

The chain joins TRBV6-6 to TRBJ1-1, with 7 bases identical to TRBD1. Looked up from germline, CDR1 is MNHNY and CDR2 is SVGAGI (reference sequence). V lost 2 bases, J lost 14 bases, and 11 bases stayed unmatched. The CDR3 totals 13 residues. The CDR3 protein is CASSYPEGGRTFF. The CDR3, as DNA: TGTGCCAGCAGTTACCCGGAAGGGGGCAGAACCTTCTTT.

The rearrangement joins TRBV2 to TRBJ1-5; D is uncertain. The germline gives CDR1 SNHLY, CDR2 FYNNEI. Trimming stripped 4 bases from V and 4 bases from J, with 5 bases between. The CDR3 extends over 12 amino acids. DNA for the CDR3: TGTGCCAGCAGTGGCGGGAATCAGCCCCAGCATTTT. It codes for CASSGGNQPQHF.

J is TRBJ2-7 and V is TRBV5-5; no firm D call. Germline V lookup: CDR1 SGHKS, CDR2 YYEKEE (reference sequence). The CDR3 length is 15 residues. The ends were cut back, 2 bases at V and 5 bases at J, with 17 bases in the middle. The CDR3 sequence: CASSLMTTTWDEQYF. CDR3 in DNA: TGTGCCAGCAGCTTAATGACAACAACTTGGGACGAGCAGTACTTC.

The V gene is TRBV10-3, the J gene TRBJ1-5; 9 bases are a match to TRBD1. This CDR3 spans 13 amino acids. V lost 9 bases and J lost 5; bases outside the gene matches: 5. Germline loops: CDR1 ENHRY, CDR2 SYGVKD. CDR3 sequence: CAIHRDRDQPQHF. The CDR3 region has the DNA TGTGCCATTCACCGGGACAGGGATCAGCCCCAGCATTTT.

The chain employs TRBV19 and TRBJ1-2; TRBD1 aligns across 10 bases. Germline trimming cut 4 bases from V and 4 bases from J; bases unmatched to any gene: 12. The CDR3 contains 17 residues. Germline values: CDR1 LNHDA, CDR2 SQIVND (reference sequence). CDR3 in DNA: TGTGCCAGTAGTAACACCGGGACAGGGGTTAGCGGCTATGGCTACACCTTC. Its protein product is CASSNTGTGVSGYGYTF.

The genes are TRBV12-3 or TRBV12-4 and TRBJ1-2; D gene uncertain. This CDR3 comprises 13 residues. The ends were cut back, 1 base at V and 6 bases at J, with 9 bases in the middle. CDR3 coding DNA: TGTGCCAGCAGTTTAGATGGCCAAAATGGCTACACCTTC. This encodes CASSLDGQNGYTF.

The rearrangement joins TRBV28 to TRBJ2-1; maybe TRBD1 (6 bases). The CDR3 length is 16 residues. The germline CDR1 and CDR2 sequences are MDHEN and SYDVKM. Trimming left V 5 bases short and J 1 base short, with 15 bases between. The CDR3: CASSILQGGSYNEQFF. The CDR3 region has the DNA TGTGCCAGCAGTATACTACAGGGCGGGTCCTACAATGAGCAGTTCTTC.